Listed here are 10 T cell receptor beta chains from one sample, sequenced in a study of control samples from healthy donors and cancer patients. Measured with immunoSEQ multiplex PCR; TCRdb has only the in-frame clones, and not every one. The table includes about 160,000 clones, roughly 94% detected once. Input material: PBMCs. The receptors were gathered from a man aged 55-75 years with colorectal cancer.

The V and J genes are TRBV6-5 and TRBJ2-7, with TRBD1 matching 8 bases. There are 13 residues in the CDR3. After removal of 5 bases from V and 8 bases from J, the junction contained 8 bases not matched to a gene. Looked up from germline, CDR1 is MNHEY and CDR2 is SVGAGI. CDR3 nucleotide sequence: TGTGCCAGCAGTCCCGGGACAGGCCAGAAGCAGTACTTC. Translated: CASSPGTGQKQYF.

V is TRBV12-3 or TRBV12-4 and J is TRBJ2-1; D not resolved. The CDR3 totals 12 residues. Trimming shortened V by 4 bases and J by 7 bases, and 8 bases separated the two germline ends. This CDR3 is CASSSRPNEQFF. For the CDR3, the DNA is TGTGCCAGCAGTTCCCGCCCAAATGAGCAGTTCTTC.

The chain uses TRBV19 and TRBJ1-4; D remains unclear. The CDR3 loop spans 12 amino acids. Germline V lookup: CDR1 LNHDA, CDR2 SQIVND (reference sequence). V was clipped by 6 bases and J by 5 bases, with 7 bases between them. The CDR3 sequence: CASSSLNEKLFF. DNA for the CDR3: TGTGCCAGTAGCAGCCTAAATGAAAAACTGTTTTTT.

The V call is TRBV5-1, the J call TRBJ1-1; 7 bases are a match to TRBD1. Germline CDR1 and CDR2: SGHRS and YFSETQ. V lost 0 bases, J lost 7 bases, and 6 bases stayed unmatched. The CDR3 has 14 residues. CDR3 sequence (DNA): TGCGCCAGCAGCTTGGGACAGGGAATAGTTGAAGCTTTCTTT. Protein: CASSLGQGIVEAFF.

The rearrangement uses TRBV12-3 or TRBV12-4 and TRBJ1-2; D is perhaps TRBD1 (5 bases). Trimming stripped 5 bases from V and 4 bases from J, with 11 bases between. This CDR3 spans 13 amino acids. The CDR3 loop is CASSPIQGYGYTF. The CDR3 coding sequence is TGTGCCAGCAGTCCGATCCAGGGCTATGGCTACACCTTC.

This clone was seen just once. This chain joins TRBV25-1 and TRBJ1-3, with D perhaps TRBD1 (5 bases). V dropped 3 bases and J dropped 4 bases, with 10 bases sitting between them. The CDR3 loop spans 14 amino acids. CDR1 and CDR2 from the germline V gene are MGHDK and SYGVNS. The CDR3 DNA sequence: TGTGCCAGCAGTGACGGGACGGTAGGAAACACCATATATTTT. Translating gives CASSDGTVGNTIYF.

The chain links TRBV19 to TRBJ1-1, with TRBD1 matching over 9 bases. The CDR3 is 14 amino acids. Per the germline V gene, CDR1 is LNHDA and CDR2 is SQIVND (reference sequence). The J segment lost 11 bases and the V segment lost 5 bases, leaving 12 bases of the junction unmatched. The CDR3 sequence: CASSSQQGAWVAFF. Here the CDR3 DNA reads TGTGCCAGTAGTTCCCAACAGGGGGCCTGGGTCGCTTTCTTT.

A note on this clone: At one end the junction does not follow the germline gene, possibly because of a read error. V and J are TRBV19 and TRBJ1-5; D possibly corresponds to TRBD1 (5 bases). The CDR3 runs to 16 residues. Looked up from germline, CDR1 is LNHDA and CDR2 is SQIVND (reference sequence). The CDR3 reads CASSIGVDYSNQPQHF. The DNA of the CDR3 is TGTGCCAGTAGCATAGGGGTCGACTATAGCAATCAGCCCCAGCATTTT.

This clone was observed a handful of times. This same CDR3 is encoded by further DNA sequences in the sample. V and J are TRBV7-2 and TRBJ2-7; D is possibly TRBD2 (6 bases). Germline CDR1 is SGHTA and CDR2 is FQGNSA. Between the trimmed V and J ends, which lost 0 bases and 1 base, there was a span of 10 bases. The CDR3 is 15 residues long. The CDR3 is CASSLAGGGSYEQYF. CDR3 in DNA: TGTGCCAGCAGCTTAGCCGGGGGTGGTTCCTACGAGCAGTACTTC. Full variable domain (missing parts from reference TRBV7-2 and TRBJ2-7): GAGVSQSPSNKVTEKGKDVELRCDPISGHTALYWYRQSLGQGLEFLIYFQGNSAPDKSGLPSDRFSAERTGGSVSTLTIQRTQQEDSAVYLCASSLAGGGSYEQYFGPGTRLTVT.

The rearrangement links TRBV6-1 to TRBJ2-5; 7 nucleotides line up with TRBD2. The V gene end was trimmed by 1 base and the J gene end by 5 bases; junction bases not matched to a gene: 7. Per germline, CDR1 MNHNS and CDR2 SASEGT. There are 15 residues in the CDR3. CDR3 nucleotides: TGTGCCAGCAGTGAAGGGGGGGGGTCCGAGGAGACCCAGTACTTC. It encodes CASSEGGGSEETQYF.